The rows below give T cell receptor beta chains drawn from one sample of a study of blood T cells in healthy people across ages. TCRdb recomputed calls from the 5' RACE reads with MiXCR, one row per CDR3 protein. Of roughly 500,000 distinct CDR3 sequences listed, about 25% are singletons. The sample was also linked to a second study, of T cells of mothers and their children.

Sequenced sample: blood. The receptors originated from a boy between 10 and 17 years old in good health. Each CDR3 is given with its conserved first and last residue. The D gene is left open where the match is weak. A clone size is listed for some rows: how often the clone was seen (once, few, many), or a class if it is expanded.

v_gene: TRBV29-1; abundance: few; j_gene: TRBJ2-7; d_gene: NA; CDR3aa: CSVERGQGQYF; CDR3nt: TGCAGCGTTGAAAGGGGCCAAGGGCAGTACTTC
v_gene: TRBV7-3; abundance: few; j_gene: TRBJ2-5; d_gene: NA; CDR3aa: CASSPQAGTIETQYF; CDR3nt: TGTGCCAGCAGCCCGCAGGCGGGGACAATTGAGACCCAGTACTTC
v_gene: TRBV24-1; abundance: NA; j_gene: TRBJ2-1; d_gene: NA; CDR3aa: CATSDLPAAYNEQFF; CDR3nt: TGTGCCACCAGTGACCTCCCGGCAGCCTACAATGAGCAGTTCTTC
v_gene: TRBV7-9; abundance: few; j_gene: TRBJ2-6; d_gene: TRBD1; CDR3aa: CASRLPGQGPAGANVLTF; CDR3nt: TGTGCCAGCAGACTGCCGGGACAGGGTCCGGCCGGGGCCAACGTCCTGACTTTC
v_gene: TRBV5-6; abundance: NA; j_gene: TRBJ1-2; d_gene: NA; CDR3aa: CASSLDKSHGYTF; CDR3nt: TGTGCCAGTAGCTTGGATAAGTCACATGGCTACACCTTC
v_gene: TRBV29-1; abundance: few; j_gene: TRBJ2-5; d_gene: NA; CDR3aa: CSVRRTIGETQYF; CDR3nt: TGCAGCGTTCGCCGGACTATTGGCGAGACCCAGTACTTC
v_gene: TRBV19; abundance: NA; j_gene: TRBJ2-7; d_gene: NA; CDR3aa: CASSIADSYEQYF; CDR3nt: TGTGCCAGTAGTATTGCGGATTCCTACGAGCAGTACTTC
v_gene: TRBV20-1; abundance: NA; j_gene: TRBJ2-3; d_gene: TRBD2; CDR3aa: CSARDPSGGHNTQYF; CDR3nt: TGCAGTGCTAGAGATCCTAGCGGGGGGCACAATACGCAGTATTTT
v_gene: TRBV28; abundance: many; j_gene: TRBJ2-7; d_gene: TRBD1; CDR3aa: CASSGDSYEQYF; CDR3nt: TGTGCCAGCAGTGGGGACAGCTACGAGCAGTACTTC
v_gene: TRBV28; abundance: NA; j_gene: TRBJ2-5; d_gene: TRBD2; CDR3aa: CASSLWGLAGASDQETQHF; CDR3nt: TGTGCCAGCAGTTTATGGGGACTAGCGGGGGCCTCGGACCAAGAGACCCAGCACTTC
v_gene: TRBV5-1; abundance: NA; j_gene: TRBJ2-1; d_gene: NA; CDR3aa: CASSWGGFSSYNEQFF; CDR3nt: TGCGCCAGCAGCTGGGGCGGATTCAGCTCCTACAATGAGCAGTTCTTC
v_gene: TRBV9; abundance: NA; j_gene: TRBJ2-7; d_gene: NA; CDR3aa: CASSVLGDNYYEQYF; CDR3nt: TGTGCCAGCAGCGTCCTTGGGGACAATTACTACGAGCAGTACTTC
v_gene: TRBV20-1; abundance: few; j_gene: TRBJ1-5; d_gene: NA; CDR3aa: CSARDMINQPQHF; CDR3nt: TGCAGTGCTAGAGACATGATAAATCAGCCCCAGCATTTT
v_gene: TRBV10-3; abundance: once; j_gene: TRBJ2-1; d_gene: TRBD2; CDR3aa: CAISESSGRAENEQFF; CDR3nt: TGTGCCATCAGTGAGTCGAGCGGGAGGGCCGAGAATGAGCAGTTCTTC
v_gene: TRBV28; abundance: NA; j_gene: TRBJ2-4; d_gene: TRBD1; CDR3aa: CASKQGVQNIQYF; CDR3nt: TGTGCCAGTAAACAGGGGGTACAAAACATTCAGTACTTC
v_gene: TRBV3-1; abundance: NA; j_gene: TRBJ1-2; d_gene: NA; CDR3aa: CASSPNGMGYDGYTF; CDR3nt: TGTGCCAGCAGCCCAAATGGGATGGGTTACGATGGCTACACCTTC
v_gene: TRBV7-6; abundance: few; j_gene: TRBJ1-1; d_gene: NA; CDR3aa: CASSLLEFTEAFF; CDR3nt: TGTGCCAGCAGCTTACTGGAGTTCACTGAAGCTTTCTTT
v_gene: TRBV27; abundance: few; j_gene: TRBJ1-2; d_gene: TRBD1; CDR3aa: CASSLRQGNGYTF; CDR3nt: TGTGCCAGCAGTCTTAGACAGGGAAATGGCTACACCTTC
v_gene: TRBV4-1; abundance: few; j_gene: TRBJ2-5; d_gene: NA; CDR3aa: CASSQEGTIQETQYF; CDR3nt: TGCGCCAGCAGCCAAGAGGGGACGATTCAAGAGACCCAGTACTTC
v_gene: TRBV9; abundance: NA; j_gene: TRBJ2-5; d_gene: TRBD2; CDR3aa: CASSGVRTSGKETQYF; CDR3nt: TGTGCCAGCAGCGGAGTCCGGACTAGCGGGAAAGAGACCCAGTACTTC
v_gene: TRBV2; abundance: NA; j_gene: TRBJ2-1; d_gene: TRBD2; CDR3aa: CATYSGVYNEQFF; CDR3nt: TGTGCCACTTATAGCGGGGTTTACAATGAGCAGTTCTTC
v_gene: TRBV5-1; abundance: NA; j_gene: TRBJ2-2; d_gene: TRBD1; CDR3aa: CASSFNRGPNTGELFF; CDR3nt: TGCGCCAGCAGTTTCAACAGGGGGCCGAACACCGGGGAGCTGTTTTTT
v_gene: TRBV7-3; abundance: once; j_gene: TRBJ2-5; d_gene: TRBD2; CDR3aa: CASSSSGGAVETQYF; CDR3nt: TGTGCCAGCAGCTCTAGCGGGGGGGCGGTAGAGACCCAGTACTTC
v_gene: TRBV24-1; abundance: NA; j_gene: TRBJ2-1; d_gene: TRBD1; CDR3aa: CATSDSTGDFYNEQFF; CDR3nt: TGTGCCACCAGTGATTCTACAGGGGATTTTTACAATGAGCAGTTCTTC
v_gene: TRBV28; abundance: NA; j_gene: TRBJ2-7; d_gene: TRBD1; CDR3aa: CASSARDRGSYEQYF; CDR3nt: TGTGCCAGCAGTGCTCGGGACAGGGGTTCCTACGAGCAGTACTTC
v_gene: TRBV4-1; abundance: NA; j_gene: TRBJ2-7; d_gene: TRBD2; CDR3aa: CASSQEEPGTSGTYEQYF; CDR3nt: TGCGCCAGCAGCCAAGAAGAACCTGGGACTAGCGGGACCTACGAGCAGTACTTC
v_gene: TRBV27; abundance: few; j_gene: TRBJ1-2; d_gene: NA; CDR3aa: CALTTQGPSDYGYTF; CDR3nt: TGTGCCCTCACAACACAGGGACCATCCGATTATGGCTACACCTTC
v_gene: TRBV28; abundance: NA; j_gene: TRBJ2-5; d_gene: TRBD1; CDR3aa: CASSKTGVDIQETQYF; CDR3nt: TGTGCCAGCAGCAAAACAGGGGTTGATATCCAAGAGACCCAGTACTTC
v_gene: TRBV5-1; abundance: NA; j_gene: TRBJ2-7; d_gene: TRBD1; CDR3aa: CASSSGDSTYEQYF; CDR3nt: TGCGCCAGCAGCTCCGGGGACAGCACCTACGAGCAGTACTTC
v_gene: TRBV28; abundance: few; j_gene: TRBJ1-5; d_gene: NA; CDR3aa: CASSFFRARNQPQHF; CDR3nt: TGTGCCAGCAGTTTCTTCAGGGCGAGAAATCAGCCCCAGCATTTT
v_gene: TRBV9; abundance: few; j_gene: TRBJ2-1; d_gene: NA; CDR3aa: CASSVGRTSSYNEQFF; CDR3nt: TGTGCCAGCAGCGTAGGGCGGACCAGCTCCTACAATGAGCAGTTCTTC
v_gene: TRBV29-1; abundance: NA; j_gene: TRBJ2-1; d_gene: NA; CDR3aa: CSVAYPEQFF; CDR3nt: TGCAGCGTTGCTTATCCTGAGCAGTTCTTC
v_gene: TRBV29-1; abundance: NA; j_gene: TRBJ1-2; d_gene: NA; CDR3aa: CSVEEEAGEEGYTF; CDR3nt: TGCAGCGTTGAAGAGGAAGCAGGAGAGGAGGGCTACACCTTC
v_gene: TRBV4-1; abundance: NA; j_gene: TRBJ1-1; d_gene: NA; CDR3aa: CASSQDPTLGVATEAFF; CDR3nt: TGCGCCAGCAGCCAAGATCCTACATTGGGGGTGGCGACTGAAGCTTTCTTT
v_gene: TRBV28; abundance: NA; j_gene: TRBJ1-2; d_gene: NA; CDR3aa: CASSLFRPLQYGYTF; CDR3nt: TGTGCCAGCAGTTTATTCAGACCCCTACAATATGGCTACACCTTC
v_gene: TRBV7-2; abundance: many; j_gene: TRBJ2-7; d_gene: NA; CDR3aa: CASSFQGTSNYEQYF; CDR3nt: TGTGCCAGCAGCTTTCAGGGGACGTCCAACTACGAGCAGTACTTC
v_gene: TRBV12-3/TRBV12-4; abundance: NA; j_gene: TRBJ1-2; d_gene: NA; CDR3aa: CASSITPDYGYTF; CDR3nt: TGTGCCAGTTCGATAACACCCGACTATGGCTACACCTTC
v_gene: TRBV6-1; abundance: NA; j_gene: TRBJ1-1; d_gene: TRBD1; CDR3aa: CASSVTGGGFVNTEAFF; CDR3nt: TGTGCCAGCAGTGTCACAGGGGGGGGATTTGTGAACACTGAAGCTTTCTTT